These 10 T cell receptor beta chains were sequenced from one sample in a study of massively parallel sequencing of T cell beta chains. TCRdb analysed the 5' RACE reads with MiXCR anew, one entry per CDR3 protein. The table records under 4,500 distinct CDR3 sequences, around 40% of them present only once. Sequencing was carried out using commercial RNA from peripheral blood pooled from many donors. The source is a pool of human donors in good health; the sample was commercial RNA pooled from many donors.

The gene calls are TRBV11-1 and TRBJ2-5, with no clear D. The germline V gene has CDR1 SGHAT and CDR2 FQDESV (reference sequence). V was shortened by 5 bases and J by 5 bases, with 3 bases between the two germline ends. There are 10 residues in the CDR3. The CDR3 bases are TGTGCCAGCAGCAGGGAGACCCAGTACTTC. Its translation: CASSRETQYF.

This clonotype was counted a few times. The chain uses TRBV20-1 and TRBJ1-4, with TRBD1 matching 9 bases. CDR3 length equals 13 residues. Germline values: CDR1 DFQATT, CDR2 SNEGSKA (reference sequence). V was clipped by 7 bases and J by 6 bases; unmatched bases: 6. CDR3 in DNA: TGCAGTGGGGTGGGACAGGGATATGAAAAACTGTTTTTT. Amino acids: CSGVGQGYEKLFF.

To note about this clonotype: One end of the junction is discordant with germline, which a read error may explain. The V and J genes are TRBV11-2 and TRBJ2-2; D not resolved. The CDR3 has 12 residues. The germline V gene encodes CDR1 SGHAT and CDR2 FQNNGV. The CDR3: CASGRNTGELFF. The CDR3 nucleotides are TGTGCCAGCGGCCGGAACACTGGGGAGCTGTTTTTT.

The rearrangement links TRBV29-1 to TRBJ2-1; TRBD2 might be the D (6 bases). The CDR3 is 14 amino acids. From germline, CDR1 is SQVTM and CDR2 ANQGSEA. The V gene lost 1 base and the J gene lost 6 bases, with 13 bases spanning the gap. The CDR3 bases are TGCAGCGTTGAAGGGCAGGGAGGACTCAATGAGCAGTTCTTC. Translated, it gives CSVEGQGGLNEQFF.

This clonotype was detected only a few times. The CDR3 DNA follows: TGCGCCAGCAGCTTAGGGCTAGCCACCGGGGAGCTGTTTTTT. Translation: CASSLGLATGELFF. The chain couples TRBV5-1 to TRBJ2-2, with D possibly being TRBD2 (5 bases). This CDR3 region has 14 residues. V dropped 2 bases and J dropped 4 bases, with 9 bases sitting between them. Per the germline V gene, CDR1 is SGHRS and CDR2 is YFSETQ.

The chain employs TRBV4-2 and TRBJ2-1; D is unclear. From germline, CDR1 is LGHNA and CDR2 YNFKEQ. With 4 bases removed from V and 7 bases from J, the gap between germline ends came to 14 bases. The length of the CDR3 is 14 residues. CDR3 in DNA: TGTGCCAGCAGCCTCCTGTTGACGCAAAATGAGCAGTTCTTC. The encoded protein is CASSLLLTQNEQFF.

In this sample, this clonotype turned up a few times. The V and J genes are TRBV5-1 and TRBJ2-1; 7 nucleotides line up with TRBD1. V was pared by 3 bases and J by 0 bases, with 3 bases of the junction left unmatched. The CDR3 length is 15 residues. Germline CDR1 reads SGHRS; CDR2 reads YFSETQ. CDR3 residues: CASSSTGTSYNEQFF. CDR3 DNA sequence: TGCGCCAGCAGCTCGACAGGGACCTCCTACAATGAGCAGTTCTTC.

This clonotype is labeled as medium-sized (0.01 to 0.1%). The V and J genes are TRBV20-1 and TRBJ1-1; 8 bases are a match to TRBD1. Germline-derived CDR1 and CDR2 are DFQATT and SNEGSKA (reference sequence). This CDR3 comprises 12 residues. The ends lost 3 bases at V and 11 bases at J; junction bases unmatched: 8. CDR3 in amino acids: CSARVQGAGAFF. In nucleotides, the CDR3 is TGCAGTGCTAGGGTGCAGGGGGCTGGTGCTTTCTTT.

The V gene is TRBV7-1, the J gene TRBJ2-3; D not certain. TRBV7-1 is annotated as an ORF whose role is uncertain. V lost 8 bases and J lost 3, with 9 bases in between. The CDR3 spans 12 residues. CDR3 DNA: TGTGCCAGCGGAAACCGGACAGATACGCAGTATTTT. Translating gives CASGNRTDTQYF.

This clonotype was counted between two and nine times. The J gene is TRBJ2-7, the V gene TRBV12-1; the table's D call of TRBD2 was not tested on the DNA. TRBV12-1 is a listed pseudogene. The CDR3 has 16 amino acids. In DNA form, the CDR3 reads TGTGCCAGCAGCTTTGTTGGGATAGCGGTGCCCTACGAGCAGTACTTC. It yields the protein CASSFVGIAVPYEQYF.